The 29 T cell receptor beta chains listed next were all sequenced from one sample in a study of PD-1 blockade in classical Hodgkin lymphoma. Exposure to brentuximab vedotin varied, and each patient had relapsed following autologous stem cell transplantation. The table came from immunoSEQ multiplex PCR; TCRdb's copy has only in-frame clones and leaves some out. The table lists more than 30,000 clones, roughly 82% of them singletons. Sequencing used peripheral blood mononuclear cells (PBMCs), obtained at baseline. These receptors all come from a human donor with classical Hodgkin lymphoma.

This chain links TRBV5-1 with TRBJ2-7, with D possibly being TRBD1 (6 bases). Per germline, CDR1 SGHRS and CDR2 YFSETQ. The V and J ends lost 5 bases and 3 bases respectively, with 21 bases between them. The CDR3 loop spans 16 amino acids. CDR3 loop: CASRLSGTTGIYEQYF. CDR3 DNA: TGCGCCAGCAGACTTTCCGGGACCACAGGGATCTACGAGCAGTACTTC.

The sample holds one count of this clone. The CDR3 region is CASIAGTSGTDTQYF. The CDR3 DNA is TGTGCCAGCATCGCCGGGACTAGCGGGACAGATACGCAGTATTTT. The chain employs TRBV5-8 and TRBJ2-3; 12 nucleotides agree with TRBD2. V shed 6 bases and J 3 bases; nucleotides not matched to a gene: 5. Per the germline V gene, CDR1 is SGHTS and CDR2 is YDEGEE. This CDR3 has 15 amino acids.

The chain recombines TRBV11-2 with TRBJ1-1; D call uncertain. The CDR3 contains 14 residues. CDR1 and CDR2 (germline): SGHAT, FQNNGV. V was clipped by 5 bases and J by 5 bases, with 15 bases between them. As DNA, the CDR3 is TGTGCCAGCAGCCCCACCGGGGATTTAACTGAAGCTTTCTTT. Protein product: CASSPTGDLTEAFF.

The CDR3 sequence is CASSPSGGRGNTIYF. The DNA of the CDR3 is TGTGCCAGCAGCCCGAGCGGGGGTCGGGGAAACACCATATATTTT. The chain is built from TRBV7-3 and TRBJ1-3; D possibly corresponds to TRBD1 (5 bases). V shed 5 bases and J shed 4 bases, with 15 bases lying between them. The CDR3 consists of 15 residues. Germline assignment: CDR1 SGHTA and CDR2 FQGTGA.

The table lists this clone with a count of one. The rearrangement joins TRBV5-1 to TRBJ2-3, with 15 nucleotides matching TRBD2. Germline CDR1 is SGHRS and CDR2 is YFSETQ. J lost 4 bases, V lost 4 bases, and 7 bases had no gene match. The CDR3 loop spans 17 amino acids. DNA of the CDR3: TGCGCCAGCAGCAAGGGGACTAGCGGGGGGTTTGCAGATACGCAGTATTTT. Translated, it gives CASSKGTSGGFADTQYF.

V is TRBV15 and J is TRBJ2-5; 7 bases fit TRBD1. Germline loops: CDR1 LNHNV, CDR2 YYDKDF (reference sequence). The CDR3 totals 15 residues. The V and J ends lost 0 bases and 5 bases, in that order; junction bases with no gene match: 6. In DNA, the CDR3 is TGTGCCACCAGCAGAGATCTAGGACAGGAGGAGACCCAGTACTTC. This sequence encodes CATSRDLGQEETQYF. Combining the CDR3 with reference TRBV15 and TRBJ2-5 gives the whole variable domain DAMVIQNPRYQVTQFGKPVTLSCSQTLNHNVMYWYQQKSSQAPKLLFHYYDKDFNNEADTPDNFQSRRPNTSFCFLDIRSPGLGDTAMYLCATSRDLGQEETQYFGPGTRLLVL.

The V and J genes are TRBV2 and TRBJ1-2; tentatively, D is TRBD1 (6 bases). The CDR3 is 13 residues long. The germline V gene encodes CDR1 SNHLY and CDR2 FYNNEI. The germline V and J ends were trimmed by 6 bases and 7 bases, with 15 bases remaining between them. In nucleotides, the CDR3 is TGTGCCAGCAGCGACACAGGGAACGGTGGCTACACCTTC. It is translated as CASSDTGNGGYTF.

The chain combines TRBV5-1 with TRBJ1-2; 8 bases fit TRBD1. The CDR3 has 14 amino acids. V lost 3 bases, J lost 9 bases, and 10 bases stayed unmatched. The germline gives CDR1 SGHRS, CDR2 YFSETQ. The CDR3 reads CASSWSGTGDSYTF. DNA of the CDR3: TGCGCCAGCAGCTGGAGCGGGACAGGAGATAGCTACACCTTC.

This chain joins TRBV19 and TRBJ1-2; 7 bases match TRBD1. After removal of 3 bases from V and 6 bases from J, the junction contained 10 bases not matched to a gene. This CDR3 contains 15 residues. Germline-derived CDR1 and CDR2 are LNHDA and SQIVND (reference sequence). The CDR3 is CASSIHFGTVDGYTF. CDR3 sequence (DNA): TGTGCCAGTAGTATTCATTTTGGGACAGTAGATGGCTACACCTTC. Filled out from reference TRBV19 and TRBJ1-2, the complete variable domain reads DGGITQSPKYLFRKEGQNVTLSCEQNLNHDAMYWYRQDPGQGLRLIYYSQIVNDFQKGDIAEGYSVSREKKESFPLTVTSAQKNPTAFYLCASSIHFGTVDGYTFGSGTRLTVV.

This chain links TRBV19 with TRBJ2-5; 9 positions agree with TRBD2. This CDR3 comprises 12 residues. Germline-derived CDR1 and CDR2 are LNHDA and SQIVND (reference sequence). V was clipped by 8 bases and J by 4 bases; unmatched bases: 2. CDR3 sequence: CASSSGAETQYF. As DNA, the CDR3 is TGTGCCAGTTCTAGCGGGGCAGAGACCCAGTACTTC.

The chain recombines TRBV28 with TRBJ1-3, with D perhaps TRBD1 (5 bases). The CDR3 is 16 residues long. Germline loops: CDR1 MDHEN, CDR2 SYDVKM. Trimming took 3 bases from V and 0 from J, leaving 12 bases between them. The CDR3 spells CASSFGGGYSGNTIYF. CDR3 sequence (DNA): TGTGCCAGCAGTTTTGGGGGGGGTTACTCTGGAAACACCATATATTTT.

This clone came up once. V and J are TRBV6-5 and TRBJ1-1; tentatively, D is TRBD1 (5 bases). This CDR3 has 13 residues. Trimming stripped 8 bases from V and 1 base from J, with 11 bases between. In germline, CDR1 is MNHEY, CDR2 SVGAGI. The CDR3 here is CASGGGWNTEAFF. CDR3 DNA: TGTGCCAGCGGGGGGGGTTGGAACACTGAAGCTTTCTTT.

The chain links TRBV10-3 to TRBJ2-1; TRBD2 is a possible D gene (5 bases). This CDR3 region has 13 residues. Per germline, CDR1 ENHRY and CDR2 SYGVKD. Trimming took off 4 bases at V and 7 bases at J, with 11 bases between the two ends. The CDR3 here is CAISVNGENEQFF. In nucleotides, the CDR3 is TGTGCCATCAGTGTGAACGGGGAAAATGAGCAGTTCTTC.

The V call is TRBV4-2, the J call TRBJ2-6; unclear D gene. Trimming pared 1 base from V and 4 bases from J, leaving 14 bases between. Germline CDR1 and CDR2: LGHNA and YNFKEQ. The CDR3 contains 17 residues. The DNA for the CDR3 is TGTGCCAGCAGCCAAGCCCTTGTTTCTGGGGGGGCCAACGTCCTGACTTTC. Residues: CASSQALVSGGANVLTF.

J is TRBJ2-1 and V is TRBV6-6; 11 bases map to TRBD2. Germline V gives CDR1 MNHNY, CDR2 SVGAGI (reference sequence). The ends lost 0 bases at V and 10 bases at J; junction bases unmatched: 2. The CDR3 covers 14 residues. The CDR3 spells CASSYSGTSGEQFF. CDR3 bases: TGTGCCAGCAGTTACTCCGGGACTAGCGGAGAGCAGTTCTTC.

The chain is built from TRBV5-1 and TRBJ2-3; TRBD2 is a possible D gene (6 bases). From germline, CDR1 is SGHRS and CDR2 YFSETQ. CDR3 length: 15 amino acids. V was shortened by 4 bases and J by 6 bases, with 18 bases between the two germline ends. The CDR3 nucleotides read TGCGCCAGCAGCGTACAGGCTAGCGAGTCTGATACGCAGTATTTT. This sequence encodes CASSVQASESDTQYF.

The V call is TRBV27, the J call TRBJ2-3; TRBD2 aligns across 8 bases. There are 15 residues in the CDR3. V shed 4 bases and J 5 bases; nucleotides not matched to a gene: 8. The germline CDR1 and CDR2 sequences are MNHEY and SMNVEV (reference sequence). CDR3 region: CASSSNSRGGDTQYF. In DNA, the CDR3 is TGTGCCAGCAGTTCGAACTCCCGGGGGGGAGATACGCAGTATTTT.

V is TRBV5-6 and J is TRBJ1-2, with unresolved D. V was trimmed by 1 base and J by 2 bases, leaving 18 bases between them. The CDR3 spans 17 residues. CDR1 is SGHDT and CDR2 is YYEEEE in the germline V gene. The CDR3 bases are TGTGCCAGCAGCTTGTGGATGGAGGCCAGGCTGAACTATGGCTACACCTTC. Translating gives CASSLWMEARLNYGYTF.

This CDR3 is CASSYSTGSTFF. The CDR3, as DNA: TGTGCCAGCAGTTACTCAACAGGGAGCACTTTCTTT. V is TRBV6-6 and J is TRBJ1-1, with D perhaps TRBD1 (6 bases). The CDR3 is made up of 12 amino acids. CDR1 is MNHNY, CDR2 SVGAGI, per germline (reference sequence). Trimming shortened V by 0 bases and J by 12 bases, and 11 bases separated the two germline ends.

This chain uses TRBV5-4 with TRBJ2-7; D unclear. This CDR3 comprises 13 residues. The ends were cut back, 1 base at V and 2 bases at J, with 7 bases in the middle. CDR1 is SGHNT and CDR2 is YYREEE in the germline V gene (reference sequence). The CDR3 DNA sequence: TGTGCCAGCAGCTTGACGTATACCTACGAGCAGTACTTC. The encoded protein is CASSLTYTYEQYF. The full variable domain, its missing parts supplied by reference TRBV5-4 and TRBJ2-7, is ETGVTQSPTHLIKTRGQQVTLRCSSQSGHNTVSWYQQALGQGPQFIFQYYREEENGRGNFPPRFSGLQFPNYSSELNVNALELDDSALYLCASSLTYTYEQYFGPGTRLTVT.

This clone was found once. V and J are TRBV6-5 and TRBJ1-1; D remains unclear. V lost 5 bases, J lost 6 bases, and 16 bases lay in between. Germline-derived CDR1 and CDR2 are MNHEY and SVGAGI. The CDR3 runs to 14 residues. The CDR3 sequence: CASSAVIGWAEAFF. The CDR3, as DNA: TGTGCCAGCAGTGCCGTCATTGGGTGGGCTGAAGCTTTCTTT.

This clone was observed once. The V call is TRBV19, the J call TRBJ2-2; D is uncertain. The CDR3 runs to 14 residues. Germline assignment: CDR1 LNHDA and CDR2 SQIVND (reference sequence). The V gene lost 10 bases and the J gene lost 2 bases, with 14 bases spanning the gap. The CDR3 nucleotides read TGTGCCACGGCGGCACAGCTAAACACCGGGGAGCTGTTTTTT. Amino acid sequence: CATAAQLNTGELFF.

CDR3 region: CASSPGVLDLEAFF. CDR3 coding DNA: TGTGCCAGCAGTCCTGGCGTCTTGGACCTTGAAGCTTTCTTT. J is TRBJ1-1 and V is TRBV6-5; D ambiguous. The germline gives CDR1 MNHEY, CDR2 SVGAGI. The germline V and J ends were trimmed by 5 bases and 7 bases, with 17 bases remaining between them. The CDR3 extends over 14 amino acids.

The chain carries TRBV7-2 and TRBJ2-1; 7 bases fit TRBD1. CDR3 length: 14 residues. CDR1 and CDR2 (germline): SGHTA, FQGNSA. V dropped 5 bases and J dropped 2; count of bases not matched to a gene: 3. This CDR3 reads CASSPGQTYNEQFF. CDR3 DNA sequence: TGTGCCAGCAGCCCGGGACAGACCTACAATGAGCAGTTCTTC.

The J gene is TRBJ1-6, the V gene TRBV19; D unresolved. Trimming took 6 bases from V and 12 from J, leaving 15 bases between them. Germline CDR1 is LNHDA and CDR2 is SQIVND (reference sequence). The CDR3 consists of 13 residues. CDR3 sequence reads: CASSVSGIRPLHF. The CDR3 DNA sequence: TGTGCCAGTAGCGTCAGCGGGATTAGACCCCTCCACTTT.

The chain couples TRBV5-1 to TRBJ2-1; D gene ambiguous. This CDR3 has 14 amino acids. From germline, CDR1 is SGHRS and CDR2 YFSETQ. Trimming pared 0 bases from V and 6 bases from J, leaving 10 bases between. CDR3 coding DNA: TGCGCCAGCAGCTTGGCCTGGGATAGCAATGAGCAGTTCTTC. Translation gives CASSLAWDSNEQFF.

This chain links TRBV7-7 with TRBJ2-5, with 14 positions matching TRBD2. CDR3 length: 16 amino acids. J was trimmed by 5 bases and V by 5 bases; bases with no gene match: 7. CDR1 SSHAT and CDR2 FNYEAQ come from the germline V gene (reference sequence). DNA of the CDR3: TGTGCCAGCAGCATGGGACTAGCGGGGGAGTCTGAGACCCAGTACTTC. Translation: CASSMGLAGESETQYF. Filled out from reference TRBV7-7 and TRBJ2-5, the complete variable domain reads GAGVSQSPRYKVTKRGQDVTLRCDPISSHATLYWYQQALGQGPEFLTYFNYEAQPDKSGLPSDRFSAERPEGSISTLTIQRTEQRDSAMYRCASSMGLAGESETQYFGPGTRLLVL.

The rearrangement uses TRBV11-3 and TRBJ1-1, with 7 positions matching TRBD1. The V gene end was trimmed by 3 bases and the J gene end by 3 bases; junction bases not matched to a gene: 1. The CDR3 loop spans 13 amino acids. In germline, CDR1 is SGHNT, CDR2 YENEEA. CDR3 nucleotides: TGTGCCAGCAGCTTTCAGGGGGACACTGAAGCTTTCTTT. It codes for CASSFQGDTEAFF.

This clone is labeled as medium-sized. V gene TRBV27 combines with J gene TRBJ2-7, with a tentative D call TRBD1 (6 bases). Between the trimmed V and J ends, which lost 3 bases and 2 bases, there was a span of 8 bases. The CDR3 extends over 13 amino acids. CDR1 and CDR2 (germline): MNHEY, SMNVEV (reference sequence). This CDR3 is CASSLAGAYEQYF. The CDR3 DNA follows: TGTGCCAGCAGTTTGGCAGGGGCCTACGAGCAGTACTTC.